Below are 23 T cell receptor beta chains sequenced from a single sample in a study of shared clonotypes between healthy human individuals (TCRdb year 2020). Library preparation used the immunoSEQ multiplex PCR assay. Not all clones reach the TCRdb copy of this immuneACCESS table, which keeps in-frame sequences only. Checked studies attribute under half of the gap to unresolved V genes and leave the rest unexplained. Across this sample there are 450,000 or so clones, with roughly four fifths seen only once. 9.5% to 15% of the sample is held by the ten biggest clonotypes. The sample comprised PBMCs. The receptor source for this set is a woman in her thirties or forties in good health. Some clones in this sample may be carry-over from other donors' samples.

Of note for this clone: This may come from a read error, since a much larger clone is one base off. This specimen includes other DNA sequences encoding the same CDR3. The chain uses TRBV6-6 and TRBJ1-5, with D unclear. This CDR3 has 16 residues. Trimming cost V 6 bases and J 0 bases, with 15 bases left between them. The V gene's germline CDR1 is MNHNY and CDR2 SVGAGI (reference sequence). The CDR3 coding sequence is TGTGCCAGCAGCTACGGCTCGATTTATAGCAATCAGCCCCAGCATTTT. The encoded protein is CASSYGSIYSNQPQHF.

This chain joins TRBV7-9 and TRBJ1-5; D not resolved. The CDR3 covers 17 residues. Trimming took off 3 bases at V and 0 bases at J, with 15 bases between the two ends. CDR1 and CDR2 from the germline V gene are SEHNR and FQNEAQ (reference sequence). The CDR3 nucleotides read TGTGCCAGCAGCTTCCTCGGTACACATTATAGCAATCAGCCCCAGCATTTT. Residues: CASSFLGTHYSNQPQHF.

This chain uses TRBV19 with TRBJ1-2; the D gene is possibly TRBD1 (5 bases). Deletions cut 7 bases from V and 8 bases from J, with 23 bases between. The germline V gene encodes CDR1 LNHDA and CDR2 SQIVND (reference sequence). This CDR3 comprises 15 residues. For the CDR3, the DNA is TGTGCCAGTACCACCGGGACGGACCGCTACGAGGGCTACACCTTC. Amino acids: CASTTGTDRYEGYTF. Full variable domain (rest looked up from reference TRBV19 and TRBJ1-2): DGGITQSPKYLFRKEGQNVTLSCEQNLNHDAMYWYRQDPGQGLRLIYYSQIVNDFQKGDIAEGYSVSREKKESFPLTVTSAQKNPTAFYLCASTTGTDRYEGYTFGSGTRLTVV.

The chain uses TRBV7-8 and TRBJ2-2; D is perhaps TRBD1 (6 bases). CDR1 is SGHVS, CDR2 FQNEAQ, per germline. V lost 3 bases to trimming and J lost 7 bases, with 15 bases between them. The CDR3 is 15 amino acids. In nucleotides, the CDR3 is TGTGCCAGCAGCTTTTCGGTGGGGGCTGGCGGGGAGCTGTTTTTT. As protein: CASSFSVGAGGELFF.

With regard to this clone: The same CDR3 also results from other DNA sequences found in this sample. This sequence joins TRBV28 and TRBJ1-1, with D unclear. Per the germline V gene, CDR1 is MDHEN and CDR2 is SYDVKM. The CDR3 length is 12 residues. Trimming removed 4 bases at V and 5 bases at J, with 8 bases between. Written as DNA, the CDR3 is TGTGCCAGCAGTTCAGGAAGGACTGAAGCTTTCTTT. Amino acids: CASSSGRTEAFF.

The chain carries TRBV21-1 and TRBJ1-2; the table's TRBD1 call for D was not verified on the DNA. TRBV21-1 is flagged as a pseudogene. The CDR3 sequence is 18 residues long. This CDR3 is CASSKRPLYRGRGHGYTF. The CDR3 DNA is TGTGCCAGCAGCAAAAGACCGCTCTACAGGGGGCGCGGGCATGGCTACACCTTC.

The chain is built from TRBV2 and TRBJ1-5; D gene uncertain. The CDR3 is 15 amino acids. Looked up from germline, CDR1 is SNHLY and CDR2 is FYNNEI. The V and J ends lost 1 base and 4 bases respectively, with 11 bases between them. The CDR3 bases are TGTGCCAGCAGTGAAGGCAGTTCACGGAATCAGCCCCAGCATTTT. Residues: CASSEGSSRNQPQHF.

There are many counts of this clone. CDR3 residues: CASSLYGTASYEQYF. The CDR3 DNA follows: TGTGCCAGCAGCTTATACGGGACGGCGAGCTACGAGCAGTACTTC. The rearrangement uses TRBV7-2 and TRBJ2-7, with D possibly called TRBD1 or TRBD2 (5 bases each). Looked up from germline, CDR1 is SGHTA and CDR2 is FQGNSA. The CDR3 runs to 15 residues. V lost 2 bases, J lost 3 bases, and 14 bases lay in between.

The chain employs TRBV28 and TRBJ2-1; TRBD2 matches 10 bases. J gave up 4 bases and V 1 base, and 1 base lay outside the gene matches. From germline, CDR1 is MDHEN and CDR2 SYDVKM. CDR3 length: 15 residues. In DNA, the CDR3 is TGTGCCAGCAGTTTATTGACTAGCGGGTACAATGAGCAGTTCTTC. Translated: CASSLLTSGYNEQFF.

The chain links TRBV27 to TRBJ2-1; 12 bases are shared with TRBD2. CDR3 length equals 16 residues. V lost 3 bases and J lost 5; bases outside the gene matches: 5. Germline-derived CDR1 and CDR2 are MNHEY and SMNVEV (reference sequence). The CDR3 DNA reads TGTGCCAGCAGTTTCTTACTAGCGGGAGGCCACAATGAGCAGTTCTTC. Its translation: CASSFLLAGGHNEQFF.

This clone has at least ten counts. V is TRBV30 and J is TRBJ2-2, with a possible D match to TRBD1 (5 bases). Germline CDR1 is GTSNPN and CDR2 is SVGIG (reference sequence). V dropped 5 bases and J dropped 4 bases, with 14 bases sitting between them. The CDR3 has 14 residues. CDR3 nucleotides: TGTGCCTGGTCTGGACACCGTTTCACCGGGGAGCTGTTTTTT. This codes for CAWSGHRFTGELFF.

A few counts support this clone. The V call is TRBV2, the J call TRBJ1-1; D uncertain. The CDR3 contains 13 residues. Trimming shortened V by 9 bases and J by 0 bases, and 11 bases separated the two germline ends. The germline V gene has CDR1 SNHLY and CDR2 FYNNEI. CDR3 DNA: TGTGCCAGACAAGGTCTCCTGAACACTGAAGCTTTCTTT. Its protein product is CARQGLLNTEAFF.

This clone appeared once. The chain links TRBV11-3 to TRBJ2-6; 10 bases align to TRBD1. After removal of 5 bases from V and 0 bases from J, the junction contained 4 bases not matched to a gene. The CDR3 runs 17 residues. Per germline, CDR1 SGHNT and CDR2 YENEEA. The CDR3 nucleotides are TGTGCCAGCAGCCTGGGACAGGGGCGCTCTGGGGCCAACGTCCTGACTTTC. It encodes CASSLGQGRSGANVLTF.

Regarding this clone: Given a far larger clone just one base away, this is likely a sequencing read error. The CDR3 sequence is CAWSLPLGLNTGAFF. CDR3 nucleotide sequence: TGTGCCTGGAGCTTACCTTTGGGACTTAACACTGGAGCTTTCTTT. The rearrangement joins TRBV30 to TRBJ1-1; D perhaps matches TRBD1 (5 bases). The V gene's germline CDR1 is GTSNPN and CDR2 SVGIG (reference sequence). The CDR3 totals 15 residues. Using reference TRBV30 and TRBJ1-1 for the parts outside the CDR3, the full variable domain is SQTIHQWPATLVQPVGSPLSLECTVEGTSNPNLYWYRQAAGRGLQLLFYSVGIGQISSEVPQNLSASRPQDRQFILSSKKLLLSDSGFYLCAWSLPLGLNTGAFFGQGTRLTVV.

CDR3: CASSQPSGESYNEQFF. The CDR3 region has the DNA TGTGCCAGCAGCCAGCCTAGCGGAGAGTCCTACAATGAGCAGTTCTTC. V and J are TRBV5-4 and TRBJ2-1, with 7 bases that match TRBD2. CDR3 size: 16 residues. Germline V gene lookup returns CDR1 SGHNT and CDR2 YYREEE (reference sequence). The V gene end was trimmed by 4 bases and the J gene end by 1 base; junction bases not matched to a gene: 8.

V gene TRBV7-2 combines with J gene TRBJ2-7, with 11 nucleotides matching TRBD1. The CDR3 is 14 residues long. Trimming cost V 4 bases and J 6 bases; bases outside gene matches: 5. The germline V gene has CDR1 SGHTA and CDR2 FQGNSA. The CDR3 here is CASSSGTGGREQYF. The CDR3 nucleotides read TGTGCCAGCAGCTCCGGGACAGGGGGTCGCGAGCAGTACTTC.

To note about this clone: This probably arose from a read error, given a far larger clone one base away. V and J are TRBV30 and TRBJ2-3; weak D call: TRBD2 (5 bases). Germline-derived CDR1 and CDR2 are GTSNPN and SVGIG (reference sequence). The CDR3 consists of 12 residues. The chain's CDR3 is CARSMGADTQYF. CDR3 sequence (DNA): TGTGCCCGGAGTATGGGAGCAGATACGCAGTATTTT.

The V and J genes are TRBV18 and TRBJ2-7; D possibly corresponds to TRBD2 (6 bases). Germline V CDR1 and CDR2: KGHSH, LQKENI. CDR3 size: 19 residues. V gave up 1 base and J gave up 2 bases, with 24 bases separating them. The CDR3 is CASSPRGRPRVGGPYEQYF. Here the CDR3 DNA reads TGTGCCAGCTCACCACGGGGCCGGCCTAGAGTGGGGGGTCCCTACGAGCAGTACTTC.

A single count supports this clone. The CDR3 bases are TGTGCCACCTCCCGGGACTACACTATGGAGACCCAGTACTTC. This sequence encodes CATSRDYTMETQYF. The chain recombines TRBV27 with TRBJ2-5; TRBD2 matches 7 bases. The trim removed 10 bases at V and 5 bases at J, leaving 13 bases unmatched. CDR3 length: 14 residues. Per germline, CDR1 MNHEY and CDR2 SMNVEV (reference sequence).

Note on this clone: This is likely an artifact of a read error, given a far larger clone one base away. The sample carries other DNA sequences with the same CDR3. V usage is TRBV5-1 and J usage is TRBJ2-2; D might be TRBD2 (5 bases). The CDR3 loop spans 13 amino acids. Germline V gene lookup returns CDR1 SGHRS and CDR2 YFSETQ. DNA for the CDR3: TGCGCCAGCAGCTTAACAGACACCGGGGAACTGTTTTTT. It is translated as CASSLTDTGELFF.

This clone was seen repeatedly, ten times or more. This chain links TRBV18 with TRBJ1-4; tentative D call: TRBD1 (5 bases). CDR3 length equals 15 residues. V lost 0 bases and J 7 bases, leaving 12 bases between the germline ends. Germline loops: CDR1 KGHSH, CDR2 LQKENI. The CDR3 sequence is CASSPPELGGEKLFF. The CDR3 bases are TGTGCCAGCTCACCACCGGAGTTGGGGGGTGAAAAACTGTTTTTT. Supplemented by reference TRBV18 and TRBJ1-4, the full variable domain reads NAGVMQNPRHLVRRRGQEARLRCSPMKGHSHVYWYRQLPEEGLKFMVYLQKENIIDESGMPKERFSAEFPKEGPSILRIQQVVRGDSAAYFCASSPPELGGEKLFFGSGTQLSVL.

This chain uses TRBV7-9 with TRBJ2-7; TRBD2 agrees at 7 bases. Germline assignment: CDR1 SEHNR and CDR2 FQNEAQ (reference sequence). The CDR3 runs to 16 residues. With 5 bases clipped from V and 0 bases from J, the junction kept 10 bases outside the gene matches. CDR3 sequence (DNA): TGTGCCAGCAGCAGGCCACCGGGACTAACCTCCTACGAGCAGTACTTC. Translated, it gives CASSRPPGLTSYEQYF.

The V and J genes are TRBV28 and TRBJ2-1; 11 nucleotides align to TRBD2. The CDR3 sequence is 16 residues long. Losses at the gene ends were 6 bases for V and 2 bases for J; bases not matched to a gene: 6. Germline V lookup: CDR1 MDHEN, CDR2 SYDVKM. The CDR3 coding sequence is TGTGCCAGCAGGACCGGGACTAGCGGCCCCTACAATGAGCAGTTCTTC. Translating it yields CASRTGTSGPYNEQFF.